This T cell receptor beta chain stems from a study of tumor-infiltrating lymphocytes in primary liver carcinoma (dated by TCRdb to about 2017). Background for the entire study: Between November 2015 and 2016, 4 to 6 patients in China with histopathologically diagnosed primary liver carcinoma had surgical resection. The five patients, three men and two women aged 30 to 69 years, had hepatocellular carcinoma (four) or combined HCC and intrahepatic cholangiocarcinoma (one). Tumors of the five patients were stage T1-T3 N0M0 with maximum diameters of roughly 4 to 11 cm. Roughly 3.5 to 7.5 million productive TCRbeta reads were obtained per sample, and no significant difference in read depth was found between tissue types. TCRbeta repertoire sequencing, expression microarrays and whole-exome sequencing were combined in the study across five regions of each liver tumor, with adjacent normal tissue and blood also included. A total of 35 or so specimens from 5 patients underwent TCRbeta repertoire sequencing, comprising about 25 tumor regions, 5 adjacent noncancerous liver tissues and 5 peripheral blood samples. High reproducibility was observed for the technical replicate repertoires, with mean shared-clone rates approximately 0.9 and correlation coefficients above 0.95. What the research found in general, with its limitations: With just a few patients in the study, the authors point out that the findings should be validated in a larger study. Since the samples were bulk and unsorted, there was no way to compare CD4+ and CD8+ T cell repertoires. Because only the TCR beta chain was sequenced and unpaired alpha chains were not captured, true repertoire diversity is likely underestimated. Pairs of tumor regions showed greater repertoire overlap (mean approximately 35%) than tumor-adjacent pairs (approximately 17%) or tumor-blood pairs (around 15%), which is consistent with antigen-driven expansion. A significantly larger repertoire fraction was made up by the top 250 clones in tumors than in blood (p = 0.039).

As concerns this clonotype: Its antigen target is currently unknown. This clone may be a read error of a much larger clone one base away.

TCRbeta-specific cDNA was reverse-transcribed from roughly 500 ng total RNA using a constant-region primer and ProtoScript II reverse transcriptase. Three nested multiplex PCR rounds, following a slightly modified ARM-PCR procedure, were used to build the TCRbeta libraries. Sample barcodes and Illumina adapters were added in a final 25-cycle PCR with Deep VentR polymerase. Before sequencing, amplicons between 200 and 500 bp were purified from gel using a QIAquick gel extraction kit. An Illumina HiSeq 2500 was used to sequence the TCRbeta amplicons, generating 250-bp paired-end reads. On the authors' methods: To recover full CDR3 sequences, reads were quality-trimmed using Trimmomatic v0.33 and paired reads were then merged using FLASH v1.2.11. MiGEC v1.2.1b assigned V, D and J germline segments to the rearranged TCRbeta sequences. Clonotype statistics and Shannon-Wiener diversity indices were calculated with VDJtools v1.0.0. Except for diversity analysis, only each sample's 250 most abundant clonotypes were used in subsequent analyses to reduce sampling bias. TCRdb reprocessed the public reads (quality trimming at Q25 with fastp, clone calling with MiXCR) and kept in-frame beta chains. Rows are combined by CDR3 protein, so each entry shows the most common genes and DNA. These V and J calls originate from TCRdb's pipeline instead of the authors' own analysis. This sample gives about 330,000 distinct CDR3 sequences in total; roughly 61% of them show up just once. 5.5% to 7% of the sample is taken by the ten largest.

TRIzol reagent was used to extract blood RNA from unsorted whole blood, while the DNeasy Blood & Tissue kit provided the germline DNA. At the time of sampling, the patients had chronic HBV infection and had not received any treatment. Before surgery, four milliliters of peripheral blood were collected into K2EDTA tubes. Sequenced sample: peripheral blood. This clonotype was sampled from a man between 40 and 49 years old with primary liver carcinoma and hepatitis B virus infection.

At the DNA level, the sequence is TGCAGAGTTGAAATAGAACGTGAGACCTACGAGCAGTACTTC. Protein translation: CRVEIERETYEQYF. The rearrangement combines TRBV29-1 with TRBJ2-7; the D gene identity is not certain. Taken from cysteine to phenylalanine, the CDR3 has 14 residues. The entry retains the CDR3 DNA only, 42 bases that are in frame from base 1. In the germline V gene, CDR1 corresponds to SQVTM and CDR2 to ANQGSEA.